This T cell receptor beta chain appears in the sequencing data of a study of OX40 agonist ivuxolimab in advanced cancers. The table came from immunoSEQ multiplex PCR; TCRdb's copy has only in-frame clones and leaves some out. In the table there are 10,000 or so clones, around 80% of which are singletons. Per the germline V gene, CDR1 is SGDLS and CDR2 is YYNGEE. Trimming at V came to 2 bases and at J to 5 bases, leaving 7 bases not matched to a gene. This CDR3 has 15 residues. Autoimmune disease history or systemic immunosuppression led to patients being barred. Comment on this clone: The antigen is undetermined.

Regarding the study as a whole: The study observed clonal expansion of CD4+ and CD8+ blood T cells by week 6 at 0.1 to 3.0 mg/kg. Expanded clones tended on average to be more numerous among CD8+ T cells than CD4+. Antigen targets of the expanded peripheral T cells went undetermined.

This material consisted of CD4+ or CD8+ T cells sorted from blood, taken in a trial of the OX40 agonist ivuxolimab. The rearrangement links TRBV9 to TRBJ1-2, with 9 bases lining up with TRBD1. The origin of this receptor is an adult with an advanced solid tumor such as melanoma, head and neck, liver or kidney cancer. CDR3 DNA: TGTGCCAGCAGCGTTGGTACCGGGACAGGGTATGGCTACACCTTC. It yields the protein CASSVGTGTGYGYTF.